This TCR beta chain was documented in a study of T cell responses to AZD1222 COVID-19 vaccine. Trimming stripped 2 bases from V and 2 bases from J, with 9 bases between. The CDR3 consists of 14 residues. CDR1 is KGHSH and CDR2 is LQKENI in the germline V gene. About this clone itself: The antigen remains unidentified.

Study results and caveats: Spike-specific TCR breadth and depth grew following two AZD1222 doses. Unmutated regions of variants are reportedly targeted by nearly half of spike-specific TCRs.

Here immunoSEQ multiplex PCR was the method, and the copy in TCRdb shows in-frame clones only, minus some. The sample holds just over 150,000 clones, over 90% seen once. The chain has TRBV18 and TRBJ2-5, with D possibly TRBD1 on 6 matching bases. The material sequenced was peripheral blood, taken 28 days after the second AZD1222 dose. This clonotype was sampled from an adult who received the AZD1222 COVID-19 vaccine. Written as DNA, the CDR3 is TGTGCCAGCTCACCAACAGGGATACAAGAGACCCAGTACTTC. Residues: CASSPTGIQETQYF. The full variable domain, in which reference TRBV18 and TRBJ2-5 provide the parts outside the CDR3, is NAGVMQNPRHLVRRRGQEARLRCSPMKGHSHVYWYRQLPEEGLKFMVYLQKENIIDESGMPKERFSAEFPKEGPSILRIQQVVRGDSAAYFCASSPTGIQETQYFGPGTRLLVL.